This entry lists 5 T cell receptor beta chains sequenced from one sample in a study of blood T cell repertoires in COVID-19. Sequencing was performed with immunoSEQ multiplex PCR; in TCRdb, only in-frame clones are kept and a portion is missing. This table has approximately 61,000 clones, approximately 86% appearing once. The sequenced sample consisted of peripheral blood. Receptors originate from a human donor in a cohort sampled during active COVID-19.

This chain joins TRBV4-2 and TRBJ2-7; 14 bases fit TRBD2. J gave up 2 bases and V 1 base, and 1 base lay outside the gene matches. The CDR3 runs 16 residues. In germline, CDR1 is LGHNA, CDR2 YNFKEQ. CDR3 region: CASSQGLAGGAYEQYF. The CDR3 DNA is TGTGCCAGCAGCCAAGGACTAGCGGGAGGGGCCTACGAGCAGTACTTC.

For the CDR3, the DNA is TGTGCTAGTGGTTTCCTGGCAGGGAACACCGGGGAGCTGTTTTTT. Translated: CASGFLAGNTGELFF. The V and J genes are TRBV12-5 and TRBJ2-2; no clear D. Germline CDR1 is LGHNT and CDR2 is FRNRAP. The germline V and J ends were trimmed by 3 bases and 1 base, with 9 bases remaining between them. This CDR3 spans 15 amino acids. The variable domain in full, completed from reference TRBV12-5 and TRBJ2-2, reads DARVTQTPRHKVTEMGQEVTMRCQPILGHNTVFWYRQTMMQGLELLAYFRNRAPLDDSGMPKDRFSAEMPDATLATLKIQPSEPRDSAVYFCASGFLAGNTGELFFGEGSRLTVL.

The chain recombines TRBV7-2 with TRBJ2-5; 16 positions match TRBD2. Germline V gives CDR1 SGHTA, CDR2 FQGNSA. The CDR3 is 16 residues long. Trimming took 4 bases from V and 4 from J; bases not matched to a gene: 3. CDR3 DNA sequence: TGTGCCAGCAGCTGGGGACTAGCGGGAGGGAGAGAGACCCAGTACTTC. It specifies CASSWGLAGGRETQYF.

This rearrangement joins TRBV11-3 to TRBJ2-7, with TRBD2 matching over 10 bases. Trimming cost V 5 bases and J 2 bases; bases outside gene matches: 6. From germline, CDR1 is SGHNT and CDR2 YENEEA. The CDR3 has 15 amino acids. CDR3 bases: TGTGCCAGCAGCCCTTCTAGCGGGAGTACCTACGAGCAGTACTTC. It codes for CASSPSSGSTYEQYF.

The DNA for the CDR3 is TGTGCCAGCAGTTACGGGCACGCTGAAAAACTGTTTTTT. This encodes CASSYGHAEKLFF. The chain links TRBV6-2 or TRBV6-3 to TRBJ1-4; no clear D gene. The CDR3 is 13 residues long. Per germline, CDR1 MNHEY and CDR2 SVGEGT. Trimming took off 2 bases at V and 7 bases at J, with 8 bases between the two ends.